This entry describes one T cell receptor beta chain. Its specificity is not known. Sequencing used immunoSEQ multiplex PCR; TCRdb keeps in-frame clones, though not all of them. The sample lists over 70,000 clones, just over 85% occurring once. These data originate in a study of cytotoxic CD8 clonotypes in ibrutinib-treated CLL. Whole-study findings and limits: Measured clonality at baseline was greater than in age-matched healthy donors and tracked with circulating CD8+ T-cell counts.

The CDR3 consists of 15 residues. Trimming removed 11 bases from V and 5 bases from J; junction bases left unmatched: 14. CDR1 SNHLY and CDR2 FYNNEI come from the germline V gene. This receptor was obtained from a human donor with chronic lymphocytic leukemia. The chain uses TRBV2 and TRBJ2-3; the match to TRBD2 covers 9 bases. The sequences come from PBMCs, collected before ibrutinib treatment. DNA for the CDR3: TGTGCCTCCCGACCTGGGCTAGCGGGAATAGATACGCAGTATTTT. Translated, it gives CASRPGLAGIDTQYF. The full variable domain, in which reference TRBV2 and TRBJ2-3 provide the parts outside the CDR3, is EPEVTQTPSHQVTQMGQEVILRCVPISNHLYFYWYRQILGQKVEFLVSFYNNEISEKSEIFDDQFSVERPDGSNFTLKIRSTKLEDSAMYFCASRPGLAGIDTQYFGPGTRLTVL.